This T cell receptor (beta chain) was identified in a study of T-cell memory formation after mild COVID-19. TCRalpha and TCRbeta libraries used 5'RACE with constant-segment primers and UMIs. TCRdb recomputed calls from the 5' RACE reads with MiXCR, one row per CDR3 protein. The table records 300,000 to 350,000 distinct CDR3 sequences, roughly 15% of them present only once. CDR1 and CDR2 (germline): DFQATT, SNEGSKA (reference sequence). The CDR3 runs to 11 residues. For this clonotype: Its ends do not fully match the called genes, so a read error is possible.

This chain links TRBV20-1 with TRBJ2-3; D not certain. The sample taken for sequencing was PBMCs or a T cell subset sorted from them (not recorded which). The clonotype comes from a man aged 18-30 years who had mild COVID-19 (a few samples of this study predate the infection). Cell type and time point are not known. In DNA, the CDR3 is TGCAGTGCTAAGCTTGCAGATACGCTGTATTTT. Encoded protein: CSAKLADTLYF.